The 16 T cell receptor beta chains below come from one sample, sequenced in a study of beta chain features in type 1 diabetes. Reverse transcribing all isolated RNA meant expressed TCRB transcripts were sequenced. Only in-frame clones appear in the TCRdb table, and some are missing; sequencing was by immunoSEQ multiplex PCR. The data hold fewer than 350,000 clones, with roughly a fifth observed a single time. Sequencing used naive CD4+ T cells from blood. These receptors were collected from a woman aged 18-30 years in good health.

As to this clone: The same CDR3 also results from other DNA sequences found in this sample. The J gene is TRBJ2-3, the V gene TRBV9; no firm D call. The CDR3 extends over 14 amino acids. V gave up 0 bases and J gave up 0 bases, with 5 bases separating them. Per the germline V gene, CDR1 is SGDLS and CDR2 is YYNGEE. CDR3 nucleotides: TGTGCCAGCAGCGTAGATCCGAGCACAGATACGCAGTATTTT. Protein sequence: CASSVDPSTDTQYF.

This chain joins TRBV4-1 and TRBJ2-7; 7 bases are shared with TRBD1. The ends lost 3 bases at V and 3 bases at J; junction bases unmatched: 11. This CDR3 spans 16 amino acids. Germline loops: CDR1 MGHRA, CDR2 YSYEKL. DNA for the CDR3: TGCGCCAGCAGCCATATACCCCGAGGGGGCGGCTACGAGCAGTACTTC. Its translation: CASSHIPRGGGYEQYF.

This clone was detected a few times. V and J are TRBV7-9 and TRBJ2-1, with 7 bases lining up with TRBD1. The CDR3 is 15 amino acids. Looked up from germline, CDR1 is SEHNR and CDR2 is FQNEAQ (reference sequence). After removal of 3 bases from V and 0 bases from J, the junction contained 2 bases not matched to a gene. The CDR3 DNA sequence: TGTGCCAGCAGCTTGACAGGGAGCTCCTACAATGAGCAGTTCTTC. It is translated as CASSLTGSSYNEQFF.

The J gene is TRBJ2-2, the V gene TRBV30; D might be TRBD2 (5 bases). The CDR3 is 15 residues long. The V end lost 1 base, the J end lost 0 bases, and 9 bases lay between the germline ends. CDR1 is GTSNPN, CDR2 SVGIG, per germline (reference sequence). The CDR3 spells CAWSGAGANTGELFF. CDR3 sequence (DNA): TGTGCCTGGAGTGGTGCGGGCGCGAACACCGGGGAGCTGTTTTTT.

The sample holds a few counts of this clone. The chain employs TRBV9 and TRBJ2-3, with TRBD2 matching over 9 bases. Germline V gene sequence: CDR1 SGDLS, CDR2 YYNGEE. The V gene end was trimmed by 0 bases and the J gene end by 5 bases; junction bases not matched to a gene: 7. The CDR3 has 16 amino acids. As DNA, the CDR3 is TGTGCCAGCAGCGTAGGGTTAGCGGGGGACGAAGATACGCAGTATTTT. It encodes CASSVGLAGDEDTQYF.

The chain carries TRBV7-9 and TRBJ2-3; 8 positions agree with TRBD2. With 5 bases clipped from V and 2 bases from J, the junction kept 9 bases outside the gene matches. Germline V gene data show CDR1 as SEHNR and CDR2 as FQNEAQ (reference sequence). The CDR3 spans 16 residues. CDR3: CASSRTLAANTDTQYF. CDR3 coding DNA: TGTGCCAGCAGCCGGACACTAGCGGCAAACACAGATACGCAGTATTTT. Supplemented by reference TRBV7-9 and TRBJ2-3, the full variable domain reads DTGVSQNPRHKITKRGQNVTFRCDPISEHNRLYWYRQTLGQGPEFLTYFQNEAQLEKSRLLSDRFSAERPKGSFSTLEIQRTEQGDSAMYLCASSRTLAANTDTQYFGPGTRLTVL.

J is TRBJ2-7 and V is TRBV7-2, with TRBD2 matching 9 bases. This CDR3 has 13 residues. The germline V gene has CDR1 SGHTA and CDR2 FQGNSA. V lost 3 bases and J lost 6; bases outside the gene matches: 3. The CDR3 DNA reads TGTGCCAGCAGCTTGACTAGCGGCGGCGAGCAGTACTTC. Protein: CASSLTSGGEQYF.

The chain is built from TRBV6-1 and TRBJ2-7, with 7 bases that match TRBD1. The ends lost 5 bases at V and 1 base at J; junction bases unmatched: 8. The CDR3 is 15 amino acids. Germline CDR1 MNHNS, CDR2 SASEGT. The CDR3 DNA sequence: TGTGCCAGCAGTCCCCGGACAGGACGATCCTACGAGCAGTACTTC. Translation gives CASSPRTGRSYEQYF.

The chain uses TRBV7-8 and TRBJ2-7; TRBD1 matches 12 bases. CDR1 and CDR2 (germline): SGHVS, FQNEAQ. Trimming took 1 base from V and 5 from J; bases not matched to a gene: 3. The CDR3 loop spans 15 amino acids. CDR3 residues: CASSLGGTGGHEQYF. Written as DNA, the CDR3 is TGTGCCAGCAGCTTAGGTGGGACAGGGGGCCACGAGCAGTACTTC.

The chain couples TRBV6-1 to TRBJ1-2; D ambiguous. V shed 1 base and J shed 4 bases, with 13 bases lying between them. The CDR3 is 15 amino acids. Germline loops: CDR1 MNHNS, CDR2 SASEGT. The CDR3 bases are TGTGCCAGCAGTGAAGTATCTTCGGGAGGCTATGGCTACACCTTC. It encodes CASSEVSSGGYGYTF.

This clone was picked up a small number of times. This rearrangement joins TRBV30 to TRBJ2-1; the match to TRBD2 covers 13 bases. The CDR3 covers 19 residues. The germline gives CDR1 GTSNPN, CDR2 SVGIG (reference sequence). The V and J ends lost 4 bases and 8 bases, in that order; junction bases with no gene match: 20. CDR3 residues: CAWKGTTSGGTRWLHEQFF. The CDR3 region has the DNA TGTGCCTGGAAAGGGACGACTAGCGGGGGGACAAGATGGTTGCATGAGCAGTTCTTC.

This clone was seen a few times. The V call is TRBV19, the J call TRBJ1-2; TRBD1 aligns across 10 bases. The trim removed 7 bases at V and 7 bases at J, leaving 9 bases unmatched. CDR3 size: 14 residues. Per the germline V gene, CDR1 is LNHDA and CDR2 is SQIVND (reference sequence). CDR3 nucleotide sequence: TGTGCCAGTACCCTAATGGGACAGGGGACTGGCTACACCTTC. It specifies CASTLMGQGTGYTF.

This clone has only a few counts. The chain combines TRBV5-1 with TRBJ2-7; 11 positions match TRBD2. The germline V gene encodes CDR1 SGHRS and CDR2 YFSETQ. Losses at the gene ends were 2 bases for V and 3 bases for J; bases not matched to a gene: 10. The CDR3 length is 17 residues. The DNA of the CDR3 is TGCGCCAGCAGCTTACGGTCGTACACTAGCGGGAGCTACGAGCAGTACTTC. Amino acid sequence: CASSLRSYTSGSYEQYF.

In its sample, this clone was seen a few times. This sequence joins TRBV7-9 and TRBJ2-3, with TRBD2 matching 10 bases. The germline CDR1 and CDR2 sequences are SEHNR and FQNEAQ (reference sequence). V lost 0 bases, J lost 6 bases, and 9 bases stayed unmatched. The CDR3 has 17 residues. The CDR3 sequence: CASSLASLAGSRDTQYF. CDR3 in DNA: TGTGCCAGCAGCTTAGCTTCACTAGCGGGATCCAGGGATACGCAGTATTTT.

The CDR3 coding sequence is TGTGCCTTTGGGCGGGGGGGTGGCTACACCTTC. It codes for CAFGRGGGYTF. The chain employs TRBV30 and TRBJ1-2; D may be TRBD1 (5 bases). CDR1 GTSNPN and CDR2 SVGIG come from the germline V gene (reference sequence). V was trimmed by 7 bases and J by 7 bases, leaving 13 bases between them. This CDR3 is 11 amino acids long.

J is TRBJ1-6 and V is TRBV30; TRBD1 matches 9 bases. The CDR3 is 14 residues long. Germline lookup yields CDR1 GTSNPN and CDR2 SVGIG (reference sequence). The ends lost 1 base at V and 8 bases at J; junction bases unmatched: 3. The chain's CDR3 is CAWSAGQGYSPLHF. The CDR3 DNA reads as TGTGCCTGGAGTGCTGGACAGGGGTATTCACCCCTCCACTTT.